This T cell receptor (beta chain) emerged from a study of spatial heterogeneity in lung cancer. Study overall: Detected sequences consistently included more beta-chain ones than alpha-chain ones. In raw reads, more than 9.5 appearances on average were recorded for each unique TCR and UMI combination. Study observations and caveats: Tumor mutation count correlated with how many alpha and beta TCRs expanded intratumorally.

Documented time point: sample taken at primary tumor resection. Samples came from roughly 72 TRACERx patients with untreated early-stage lung cancer. Sequencing covered unsorted whole RNA taken from tumor, nontumor lung or frozen PBMC. TCRdb re-called the 5' RACE reads through MiXCR, storing one row per CDR3 protein. The sample yields about 380 distinct CDR3 sequences, about 15% seen once. In germline, CDR1 is SNHLY, CDR2 FYNNEI. The CDR3 is 13 amino acids. V lost 3 bases, J lost 5 bases, and 10 bases lay in between. Turning to this clonotype: Its specificity is not known.

The TCR comes from a male donor with early-stage non-small cell lung cancer. The source material was lung tumor tissue, sampled at surgery. The rearrangement joins TRBV2 to TRBJ1-1; TRBD1 is a possible D gene (6 bases). CDR3 sequence: CASSDSGETEAFF. The CDR3 DNA is TGTGCCAGCAGTGACTCAGGGGAGACTGAAGCTTTCTTT. The whole variable domain, filled in from reference TRBV2 and TRBJ1-1, reads EPEVTQTPSHQVTQMGQEVILRCVPISNHLYFYWYRQILGQKVEFLVSFYNNEISEKSEIFDDQFSVERPDGSNFTLKIRSTKLEDSAMYFCASSDSGETEAFFGQGTRLTVV.